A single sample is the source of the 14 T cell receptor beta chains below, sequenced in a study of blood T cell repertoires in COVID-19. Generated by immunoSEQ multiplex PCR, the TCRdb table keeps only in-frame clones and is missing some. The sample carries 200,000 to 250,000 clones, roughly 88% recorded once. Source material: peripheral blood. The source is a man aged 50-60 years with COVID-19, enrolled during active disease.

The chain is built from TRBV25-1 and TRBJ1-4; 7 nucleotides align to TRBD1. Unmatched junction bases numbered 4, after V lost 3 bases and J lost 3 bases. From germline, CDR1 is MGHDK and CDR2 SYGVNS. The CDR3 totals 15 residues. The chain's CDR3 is CASSDPGQPNEKLFF. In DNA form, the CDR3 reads TGTGCCAGCAGTGACCCGGGACAGCCTAATGAAAAACTGTTTTTT.

The CDR3 DNA sequence: TGTGCCAGCAGCTATCGACAGGGGAACTCACCCCTCCACTTT. Translated, it gives CASSYRQGNSPLHF. The chain uses TRBV5-5 and TRBJ1-6; 8 bases are a match to TRBD1. Germline trimming cut 3 bases from V and 10 bases from J; bases unmatched to any gene: 6. This CDR3 comprises 14 residues. Per germline, CDR1 SGHKS and CDR2 YYEKEE (reference sequence).

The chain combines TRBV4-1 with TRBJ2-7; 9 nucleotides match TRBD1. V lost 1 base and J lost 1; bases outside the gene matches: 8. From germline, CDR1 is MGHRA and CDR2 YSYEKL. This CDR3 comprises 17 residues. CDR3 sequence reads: CASSQAFTGGRSYEQYF. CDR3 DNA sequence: TGCGCCAGCAGCCAAGCCTTTACAGGGGGCCGGTCCTACGAGCAGTACTTC.

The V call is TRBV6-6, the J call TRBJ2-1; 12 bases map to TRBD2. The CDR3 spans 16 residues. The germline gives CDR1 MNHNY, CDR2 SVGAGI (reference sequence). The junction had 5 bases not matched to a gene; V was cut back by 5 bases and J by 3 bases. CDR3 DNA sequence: TGTGCCAGCAGTCGACTAGCGGGGGACCTCTACAATGAGCAGTTCTTC. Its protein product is CASSRLAGDLYNEQFF.

For the CDR3, the DNA is TGTGCCACCAGTGACCTTCGGACTAGTAGGAACACCGGGGAGCTGTTTTTT. Translation: CATSDLRTSRNTGELFF. V and J are TRBV24-1 and TRBJ2-2; TRBD2 matches 7 bases. Germline values: CDR1 KGHDR, CDR2 SFDVKD. V was clipped by 4 bases and J by 1 base; unmatched bases: 8. The CDR3 sequence is 17 residues long.

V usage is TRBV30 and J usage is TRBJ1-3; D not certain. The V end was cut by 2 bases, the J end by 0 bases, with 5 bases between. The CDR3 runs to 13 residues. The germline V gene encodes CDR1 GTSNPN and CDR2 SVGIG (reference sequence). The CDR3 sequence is CAWSHSSGNTIYF. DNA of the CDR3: TGTGCCTGGAGTCACAGCTCTGGAAACACCATATATTTT.

The CDR3 is CASSQFRTHLYNEQFF. As DNA, the CDR3 is TGTGCCAGCAGCCAATTCAGGACACACCTTTACAATGAGCAGTTCTTC. The V call is TRBV14, the J call TRBJ2-1; D may be TRBD1 (5 bases). The ends were cut back, 2 bases at V and 4 bases at J, with 15 bases in the middle. The germline CDR1 and CDR2 sequences are SGHDN and FVKESK. This CDR3 has 16 amino acids.

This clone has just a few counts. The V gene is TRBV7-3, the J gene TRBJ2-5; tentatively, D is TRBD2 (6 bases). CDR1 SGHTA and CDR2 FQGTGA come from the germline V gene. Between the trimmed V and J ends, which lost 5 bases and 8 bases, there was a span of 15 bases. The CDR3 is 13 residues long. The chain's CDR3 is CASSPDWAGTQYF. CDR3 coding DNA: TGTGCCAGCAGCCCGGACTGGGCGGGAACCCAGTACTTC.

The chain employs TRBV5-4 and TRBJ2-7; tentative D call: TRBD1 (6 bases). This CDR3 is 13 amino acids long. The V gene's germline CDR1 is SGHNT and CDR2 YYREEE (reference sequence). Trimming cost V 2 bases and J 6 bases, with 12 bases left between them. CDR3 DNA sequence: TGTGCCAGCAGCTTCTCCACAGGGTTCGAGCAGTACTTC. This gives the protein CASSFSTGFEQYF.

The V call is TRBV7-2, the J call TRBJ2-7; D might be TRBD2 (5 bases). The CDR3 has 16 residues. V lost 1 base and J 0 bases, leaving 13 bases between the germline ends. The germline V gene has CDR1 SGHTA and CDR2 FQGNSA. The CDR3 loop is CASSLGERGFSYEQYF. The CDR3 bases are TGTGCCAGCAGCTTAGGGGAAAGAGGGTTCTCCTACGAGCAGTACTTC. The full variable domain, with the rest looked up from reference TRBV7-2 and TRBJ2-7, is GAGVSQSPSNKVTEKGKDVELRCDPISGHTALYWYRQSLGQGLEFLIYFQGNSAPDKSGLPSDRFSAERTGGSVSTLTIQRTQQEDSAVYLCASSLGERGFSYEQYFGPGTRLTVT.

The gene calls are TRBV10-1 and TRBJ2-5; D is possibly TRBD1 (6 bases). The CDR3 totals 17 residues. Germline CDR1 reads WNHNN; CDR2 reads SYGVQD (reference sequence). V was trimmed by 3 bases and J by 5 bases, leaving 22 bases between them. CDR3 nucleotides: TGCGCCAGCAGTGAAGGGGGTCAAGGGCGCCTAGGGGAGACCCAGTACTTC. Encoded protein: CASSEGGQGRLGETQYF.

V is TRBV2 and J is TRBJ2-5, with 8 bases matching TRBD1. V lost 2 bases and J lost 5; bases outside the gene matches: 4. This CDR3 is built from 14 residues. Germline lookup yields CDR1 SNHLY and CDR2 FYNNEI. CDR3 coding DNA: TGTGCCAGCAGTGAACAGGGGGCAGGGGAGACCCAGTACTTC. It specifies CASSEQGAGETQYF.

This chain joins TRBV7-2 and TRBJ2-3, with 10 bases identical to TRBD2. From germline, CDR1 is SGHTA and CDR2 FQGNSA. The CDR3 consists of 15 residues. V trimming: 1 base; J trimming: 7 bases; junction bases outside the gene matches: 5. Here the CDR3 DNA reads TGTGCCAGCAGCTTAGATAGCGGGGGGTCCTATACGCAGTATTTT. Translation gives CASSLDSGGSYTQYF. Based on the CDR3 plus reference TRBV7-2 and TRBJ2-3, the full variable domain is GAGVSQSPSNKVTEKGKDVELRCDPISGHTALYWYRQSLGQGLEFLIYFQGNSAPDKSGLPSDRFSAERTGGSVSTLTIQRTQQEDSAVYLCASSLDSGGSYTQYFGPGTRLTVL.

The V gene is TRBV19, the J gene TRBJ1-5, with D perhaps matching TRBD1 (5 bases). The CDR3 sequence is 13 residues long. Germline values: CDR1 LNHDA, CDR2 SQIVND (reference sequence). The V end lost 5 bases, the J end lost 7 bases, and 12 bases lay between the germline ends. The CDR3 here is CASSSGIGQPQHF. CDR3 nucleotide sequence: TGTGCCAGTAGTTCAGGGATCGGCCAGCCCCAGCATTTT.